This T cell receptor (beta chain) was recovered during a study of blood T cells in healthy people across ages. Study results and caveats: Investigators viewed diversity estimates from one million T cells as underestimates, the study reported.

A J-beta primer mix and a sample-barcoded 5' primer were used in a second PCR of about 7 to 12 cycles. No fewer than 3 million CDR3-containing paired-end reads came from each sample. TCRdb itself ran the 5' RACE reads through MiXCR, one entry per CDR3 protein. The data show about 680,000 distinct CDR3 sequences, 45% to 50% seen once. The CDR3 runs to 17 residues. Germline trimming cut 1 base from V and 2 bases from J; bases unmatched to any gene: 12. The germline V gene encodes CDR1 SGHKS and CDR2 YYEKEE (reference sequence). In the case of this clonotype: No antigen is known for it.

V usage is TRBV5-5 and J usage is TRBJ2-7; 7 positions match TRBD1. The source is a woman between 55 and 75 years old in good health. Input material: blood. Here the CDR3 reads CASSLTGTAHFAYEQYF. DNA of the CDR3: TGTGCCAGCAGCTTGACCGGGACAGCGCATTTTGCCTACGAGCAGTACTTC.